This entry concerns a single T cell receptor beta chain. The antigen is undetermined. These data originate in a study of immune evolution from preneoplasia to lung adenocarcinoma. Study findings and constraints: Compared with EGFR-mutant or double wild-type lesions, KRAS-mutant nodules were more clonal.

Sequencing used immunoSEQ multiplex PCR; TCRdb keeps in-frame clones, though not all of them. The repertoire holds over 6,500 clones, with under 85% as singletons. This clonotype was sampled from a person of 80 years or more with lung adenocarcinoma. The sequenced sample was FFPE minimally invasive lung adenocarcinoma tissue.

CDR3 amino acids: CASSPQGIEAFF. The CDR3 nucleotides read TGTGCCAGCTCACCGCAGGGCATTGAAGCTTTCTTT. The chain carries TRBV18 and TRBJ1-1; a weak D match, TRBD1 (5 bases). Germline V gene data show CDR1 as KGHSH and CDR2 as LQKENI. V was clipped by 3 bases and J by 7 bases, with 9 bases between them. This CDR3 is built from 12 residues.